The T cell receptor (beta chain) described here comes from a study of molecular identifiers for immune sequencing clone quantification. In this sample, this clonotype turned up many times. Trimming took 4 bases from V and 2 from J, leaving 12 bases between them. This CDR3 has 15 amino acids. The germline CDR1 and CDR2 sequences are MNHEY and SMNVEV (reference sequence). MiXCR, run by TCRdb on the PCR reads, gives a single entry per CDR3 protein. The sample shows approximately 90,000 distinct CDR3 sequences, around 24% of them seen only once. The sample taken for sequencing was naive CD8+ T cells from blood, with Jurkat cell RNA spiked in. The subset: FACS-sorted CD8+CD4-CCR7+CD45RA+ naive T cells. The chain uses TRBV27 and TRBJ1-3, with D tentatively TRBD1 (5 bases). The TCR sequence derives from a human donor in good health. Some libraries in this study had Jurkat cell RNA spiked in. Written as DNA, the CDR3 is TGTGCCAGCAGTTCCGCAGGGTCGGCTGGAAACACCATATATTTT. Translation: CASSSAGSAGNTIYF.